This T cell receptor (beta chain) derives from a study of blood T cell repertoires in COVID-19. The assay was immunoSEQ multiplex PCR, and TCRdb's table has in-frame clones only and misses some. The table lists roughly 100,000 clones, about four fifths of them singletons. Trimming left V 2 bases short and J 10 bases short, with 16 bases between. CDR1 and CDR2 from the germline V gene are SQVTM and ANQGSEA. This CDR3 contains 13 residues. This clone showed up just a few times. The receptor was derived from a woman older than 75 with acute or convalescent COVID-19. The chain combines TRBV29-1 with TRBJ2-3; D may be TRBD2 (5 bases). Sequencing input: peripheral blood. The CDR3 DNA sequence: TGCAGCGTTGAACTTGGACTCATACAGCCGCAGTATTTT. It codes for CSVELGLIQPQYF.